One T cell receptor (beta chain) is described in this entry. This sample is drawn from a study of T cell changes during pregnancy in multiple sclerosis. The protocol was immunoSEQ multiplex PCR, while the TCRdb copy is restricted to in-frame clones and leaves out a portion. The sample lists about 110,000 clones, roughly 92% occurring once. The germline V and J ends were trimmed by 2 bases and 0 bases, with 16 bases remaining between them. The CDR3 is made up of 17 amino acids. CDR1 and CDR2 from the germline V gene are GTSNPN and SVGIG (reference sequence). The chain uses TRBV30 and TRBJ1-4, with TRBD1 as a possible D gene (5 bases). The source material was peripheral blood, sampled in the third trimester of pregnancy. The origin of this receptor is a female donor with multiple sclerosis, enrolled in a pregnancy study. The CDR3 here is CAWSPPGRAATNEKLFF. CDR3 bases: TGTGCCTGGAGTCCGCCGGGCAGGGCGGCAACTAATGAAAAACTGTTTTTT. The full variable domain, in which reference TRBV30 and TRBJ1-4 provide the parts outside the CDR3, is SQTIHQWPATLVQPVGSPLSLECTVEGTSNPNLYWYRQAAGRGLQLLFYSVGIGQISSEVPQNLSASRPQDRQFILSSKKLLLSDSGFYLCAWSPPGRAATNEKLFFGSGTQLSVL.